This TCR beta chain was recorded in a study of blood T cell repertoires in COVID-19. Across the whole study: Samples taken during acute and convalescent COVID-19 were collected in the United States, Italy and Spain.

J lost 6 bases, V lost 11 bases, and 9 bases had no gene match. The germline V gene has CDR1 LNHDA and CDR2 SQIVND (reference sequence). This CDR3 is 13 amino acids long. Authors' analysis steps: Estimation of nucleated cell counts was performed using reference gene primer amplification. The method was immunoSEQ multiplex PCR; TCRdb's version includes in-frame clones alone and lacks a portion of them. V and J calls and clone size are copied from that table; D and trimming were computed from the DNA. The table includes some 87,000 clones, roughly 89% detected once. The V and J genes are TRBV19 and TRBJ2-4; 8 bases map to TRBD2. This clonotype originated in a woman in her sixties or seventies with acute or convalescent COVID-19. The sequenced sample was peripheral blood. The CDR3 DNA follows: TGTGCCTCGGGGGGGGCTATCGGAAACATTCAGTACTTC. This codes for CASGGAIGNIQYF.